A selection of T cell receptor beta chains follows, all from one sample in a study of T cell repertoires in cytomegalovirus infection. TCRdb independently ran MiXCR on the reads; one entry per CDR3 protein. The sample shows more than 150,000 distinct CDR3 sequences, roughly a fifth of them seen only once. Sample: PBMCs. These receptors were obtained from a human donor in good health (CMV status not recorded). Some clones in this sample may be carry-over from other donors' samples. Each CDR3 is given with its conserved first and last residue. A D gene is named only where the DNA matches it firmly. Clone size is given for some rows only: seen once, a few or many times, or a class if the clone is expanded.

CDR3	DNA	D	J	V	size
CASSQTGLGEKLFF	TGTGCCAGCAGCCAGACCGGGCTCGGGGAAAAACTGTTTTTT	.	TRBJ1-4	TRBV7-8	many
CASSYSTVGQVNEQFF	TGTGCCAGCAGTTACTCTACCGTTGGACAGGTCAATGAGCAGTTCTTC	TRBD1	TRBJ2-1	TRBV6-5	.
CASSMRVIGTDTQYF	TGTGCCAGTAGTATGAGGGTAATCGGCACAGATACGCAGTATTTT	.	TRBJ2-3	TRBV19	.
CASTVGTSGRGRGNEQFF	TGTGCCAGCACTGTGGGGACTAGCGGGAGGGGCCGTGGGAATGAGCAGTTCTTC	TRBD2	TRBJ2-1	TRBV6-1	many
CAVQRSPQNTEAFF	TGTGCCGTTCAACGATCCCCCCAGAACACTGAAGCTTTCTTT	.	TRBJ1-1	TRBV27	.
CASSLAASGSHEQYF	TGTGCCAGCAGCTTAGCGGCTAGCGGGAGCCACGAGCAGTACTTC	TRBD2	TRBJ2-7	TRBV7-2	many
CASSYTIQGAANNEQFF	TGTGCCAGCAGTTACACTATCCAGGGGGCAGCAAACAATGAGCAGTTCTTC	TRBD1	TRBJ2-1	TRBV6-5	.
CASSEDRDAYEQYF	TGTGCCAGCAGTGAGGACAGGGACGCCTACGAGCAGTACTTC	TRBD1	TRBJ2-7	TRBV6-1	many
CASGLWASGTNEQFF	TGTGCCAGCGGTTTATGGGCTAGCGGAACCAATGAGCAGTTCTTC	TRBD2	TRBJ2-1	TRBV6-6	.
CAKTSGTGELFF	TGTGCCAAGACTAGCGGCACCGGGGAGCTGTTTTTT	TRBD2	TRBJ2-2	TRBV7-6	.
CASSLLGANQPQHF	TGTGCCAGCAGCTTATTAGGGGCGAATCAGCCCCAGCATTTT	.	TRBJ1-5	TRBV7-2	.
CASSFLGTSRNEQYF	TGTGCCAGCAGCTTCCTCGGGACTAGCAGGAACGAGCAGTACTTC	TRBD2	TRBJ2-7	TRBV7-9	many
CSVTGPNQPQHF	TGCAGCGTTACAGGTCCCAATCAGCCCCAGCATTTT	.	TRBJ1-5	TRBV29-1	.
CASSLGAPTGTIGELFF	TGTGCCAGCAGCTTAGGGGCCCCGACAGGGACGATCGGGGAGCTGTTTTTT	TRBD1	TRBJ2-2	TRBV7-6	.
CASSSPGGSSAEQFF	TGTGCCAGCAGCTCGCCGGGCGGGAGCTCGGCTGAGCAGTTCTTC	TRBD2	TRBJ2-1	TRBV11-3	few
CASSLASGNEQFF	TGTGCCAGCAGCTTGGCCAGCGGCAATGAGCAGTTCTTC	.	TRBJ2-1	TRBV5-6	.
CASSLSTRGAGGYTF	TGTGCCAGCAGCTTATCAACGAGGGGCGCAGGTGGCTACACCTTC	.	TRBJ1-2	TRBV7-8	many